This T cell receptor beta chain emerged from a study of blood T cell repertoires in COVID-19. Background on the study: Samples of COVID-19 (acute and convalescent) were obtained from the United States, Italy and Spain. T cells, B-cell-depleted T cells, or PBMCs provided the cDNA or gDNA that served as material.

In the authors' methods: Using reference gene primer amplification, nucleated cell counts were estimated. Measured with immunoSEQ multiplex PCR; TCRdb has only the in-frame clones, and not every one. For V, J and clone size, that table is used; D and trimming come from the DNA. Among around 27,000 clones listed, 85% to 90% were seen once. The CDR3 is 16 residues long. Germline CDR1 MDHEN, CDR2 SYDVKM. The V end lost 5 bases, the J end lost 2 bases, and 18 bases lay between the germline ends. This clone appeared once. The TCR was taken from a man aged 60 to 69 with acute or convalescent COVID-19. The rearrangement joins TRBV28 to TRBJ1-1; possibly TRBD1 for D (5 bases). Input material: peripheral blood. CDR3 DNA: TGTGCCAGCAGTCCCGGGGGGGTCCTGGGCAACACTGAAGCTTTCTTT. Its translation: CASSPGGVLGNTEAFF.